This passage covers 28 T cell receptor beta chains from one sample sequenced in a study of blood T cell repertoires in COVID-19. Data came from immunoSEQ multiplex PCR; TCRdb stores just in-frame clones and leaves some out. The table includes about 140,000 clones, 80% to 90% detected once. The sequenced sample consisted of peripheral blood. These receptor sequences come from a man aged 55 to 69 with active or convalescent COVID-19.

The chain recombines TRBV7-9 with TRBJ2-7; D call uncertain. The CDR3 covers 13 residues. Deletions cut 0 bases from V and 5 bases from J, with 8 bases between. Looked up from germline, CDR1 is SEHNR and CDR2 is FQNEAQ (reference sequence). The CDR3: CASSLATLNEQYF. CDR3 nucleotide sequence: TGTGCCAGCAGCTTAGCGACTTTAAACGAGCAGTACTTC.

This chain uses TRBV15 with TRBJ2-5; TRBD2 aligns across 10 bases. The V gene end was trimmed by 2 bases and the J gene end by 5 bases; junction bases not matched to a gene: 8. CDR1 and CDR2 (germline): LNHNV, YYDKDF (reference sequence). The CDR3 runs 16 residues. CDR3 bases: TGTGCCACCAGCAGATCTAGCGGGAGTCCGGGGGAGACCCAGTACTTC. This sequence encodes CATSRSSGSPGETQYF. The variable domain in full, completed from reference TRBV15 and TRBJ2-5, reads DAMVIQNPRYQVTQFGKPVTLSCSQTLNHNVMYWYQQKSSQAPKLLFHYYDKDFNNEADTPDNFQSRRPNTSFCFLDIRSPGLGDTAMYLCATSRSSGSPGETQYFGPGTRLLVL.

This chain's CDR3 is CASSPRGRPYEQYF. CDR3 DNA sequence: TGTGCCAGCAGCCCCAGGGGGCGCCCCTACGAGCAGTACTTC. The chain is built from TRBV7-2 and TRBJ2-7; the match to TRBD1 covers 8 bases. V lost 5 bases, J lost 2 bases, and 5 bases stayed unmatched. The CDR3 has 14 residues. CDR1 SGHTA and CDR2 FQGNSA come from the germline V gene.

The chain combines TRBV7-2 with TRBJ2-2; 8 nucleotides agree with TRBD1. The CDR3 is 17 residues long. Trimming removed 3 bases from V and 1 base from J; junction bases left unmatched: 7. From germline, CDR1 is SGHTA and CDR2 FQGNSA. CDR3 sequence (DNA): TGTGCCAGCAGCTTTAGTGTAGGACAGGGGAACACCGGGGAGCTGTTTTTT. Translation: CASSFSVGQGNTGELFF. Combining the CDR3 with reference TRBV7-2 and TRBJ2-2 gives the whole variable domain GAGVSQSPSNKVTEKGKDVELRCDPISGHTALYWYRQSLGQGLEFLIYFQGNSAPDKSGLPSDRFSAERTGGSVSTLTIQRTQQEDSAVYLCASSFSVGQGNTGELFFGEGSRLTVL.

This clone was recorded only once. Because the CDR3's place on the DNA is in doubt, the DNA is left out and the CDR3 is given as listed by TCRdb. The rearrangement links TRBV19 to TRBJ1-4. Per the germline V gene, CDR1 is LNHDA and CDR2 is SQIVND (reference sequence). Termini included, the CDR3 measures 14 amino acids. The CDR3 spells CASTSGWRNEKLFF.

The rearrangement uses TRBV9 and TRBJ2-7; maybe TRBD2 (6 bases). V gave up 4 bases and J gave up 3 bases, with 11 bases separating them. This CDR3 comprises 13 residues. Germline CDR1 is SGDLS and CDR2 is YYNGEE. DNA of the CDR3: TGTGCCAGCAGCCCCTTTAGCGGCTACGAGCAGTACTTC. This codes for CASSPFSGYEQYF.

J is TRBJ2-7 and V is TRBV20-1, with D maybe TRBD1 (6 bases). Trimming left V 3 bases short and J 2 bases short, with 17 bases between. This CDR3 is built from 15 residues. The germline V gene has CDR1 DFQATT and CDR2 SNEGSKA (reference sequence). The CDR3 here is CSASRLRGQAYEQYF. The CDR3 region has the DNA TGCAGTGCTAGTCGCCTCAGGGGTCAGGCCTACGAGCAGTACTTC.

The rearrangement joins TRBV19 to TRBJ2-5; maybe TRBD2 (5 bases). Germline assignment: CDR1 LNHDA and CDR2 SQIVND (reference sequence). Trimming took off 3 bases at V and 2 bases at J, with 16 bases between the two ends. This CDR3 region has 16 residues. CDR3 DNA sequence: TGTGCCAGTAGTATCCTCCCCCGAGGGCTGCAAGAGACCCAGTACTTC. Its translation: CASSILPRGLQETQYF.

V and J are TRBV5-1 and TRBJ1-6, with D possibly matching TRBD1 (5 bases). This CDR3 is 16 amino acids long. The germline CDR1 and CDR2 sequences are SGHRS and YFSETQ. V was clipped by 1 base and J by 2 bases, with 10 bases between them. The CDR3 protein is CASSLQGPPYNSPLHF. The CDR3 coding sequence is TGCGCCAGCAGCTTGCAGGGTCCTCCCTATAATTCACCCCTCCACTTT. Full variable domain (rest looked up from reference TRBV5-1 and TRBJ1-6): KAGVTQTPRYLIKTRGQQVTLSCSPISGHRSVSWYQQTPGQGLQFLFEYFSETQRNKGNFPGRFSGRQFSNSRSEMNVSTLELGDSALYLCASSLQGPPYNSPLHFGNGTRLTVT.

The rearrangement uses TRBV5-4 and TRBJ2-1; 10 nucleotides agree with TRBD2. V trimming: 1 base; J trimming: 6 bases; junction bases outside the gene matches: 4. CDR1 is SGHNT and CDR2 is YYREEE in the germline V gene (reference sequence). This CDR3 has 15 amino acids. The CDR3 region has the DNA TGTGCCAGCAGCTTGCCAGCGGGGGGGCCCAATGAGCAGTTCTTC. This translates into CASSLPAGGPNEQFF.

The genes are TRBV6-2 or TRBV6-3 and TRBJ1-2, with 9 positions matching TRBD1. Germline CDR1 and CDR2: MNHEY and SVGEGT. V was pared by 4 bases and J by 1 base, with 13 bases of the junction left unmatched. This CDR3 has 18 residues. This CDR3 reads CASSSAGTGRLSNYGYTF. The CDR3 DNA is TGTGCCAGCAGTTCAGCCGGGACAGGGAGGTTGAGTAACTATGGCTACACCTTC.

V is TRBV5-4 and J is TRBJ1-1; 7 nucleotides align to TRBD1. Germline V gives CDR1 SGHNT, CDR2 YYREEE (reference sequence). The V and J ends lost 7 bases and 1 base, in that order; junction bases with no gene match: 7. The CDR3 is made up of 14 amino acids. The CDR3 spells CASGRGDKNTEAFF. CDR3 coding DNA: TGTGCCAGCGGCAGGGGGGATAAGAACACTGAAGCTTTCTTT.

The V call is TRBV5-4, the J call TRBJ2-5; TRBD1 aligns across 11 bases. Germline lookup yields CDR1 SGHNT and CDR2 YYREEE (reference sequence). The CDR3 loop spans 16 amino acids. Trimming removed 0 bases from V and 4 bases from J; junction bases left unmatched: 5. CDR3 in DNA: TGTGCCAGCAGCTTGGCCCCGGGACAGGGGGGAGAGACCCAGTACTTC. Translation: CASSLAPGQGGETQYF. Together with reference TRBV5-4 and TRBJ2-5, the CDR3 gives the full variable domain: ETGVTQSPTHLIKTRGQQVTLRCSSQSGHNTVSWYQQALGQGPQFIFQYYREEENGRGNFPPRFSGLQFPNYSSELNVNALELDDSALYLCASSLAPGQGGETQYFGPGTRLLVL.

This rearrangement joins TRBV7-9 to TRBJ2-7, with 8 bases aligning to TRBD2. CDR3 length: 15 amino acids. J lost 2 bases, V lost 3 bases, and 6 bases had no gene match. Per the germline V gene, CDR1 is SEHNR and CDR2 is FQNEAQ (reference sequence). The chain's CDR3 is CASSFPAGGPYEQYF. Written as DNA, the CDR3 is TGTGCCAGCAGCTTCCCGGCGGGGGGACCCTACGAGCAGTACTTC. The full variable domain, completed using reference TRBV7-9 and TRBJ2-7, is DTGVSQNPRHKITKRGQNVTFRCDPISEHNRLYWYRQTLGQGPEFLTYFQNEAQLEKSRLLSDRFSAERPKGSFSTLEIQRTEQGDSAMYLCASSFPAGGPYEQYFGPGTRLTVT.

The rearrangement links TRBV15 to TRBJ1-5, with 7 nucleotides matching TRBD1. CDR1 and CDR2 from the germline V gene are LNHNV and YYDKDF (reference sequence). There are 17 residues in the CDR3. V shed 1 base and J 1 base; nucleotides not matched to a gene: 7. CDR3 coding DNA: TGTGCCACCAGCAGAGGAAGAGGACAGGACAGCAATCAGCCCCAGCATTTT. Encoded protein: CATSRGRGQDSNQPQHF.

This CDR3 is CASNLGGGGIEQFF. The CDR3 DNA is TGTGCCAGCAACCTAGGGGGCGGGGGGATTGAGCAGTTCTTC. This sequence joins TRBV2 and TRBJ2-1, with TRBD2 as a possible D gene (8 bases). Trimming left V 7 bases short and J 9 bases short, with 19 bases between. The CDR3 extends over 14 amino acids. In germline, CDR1 is SNHLY, CDR2 FYNNEI.

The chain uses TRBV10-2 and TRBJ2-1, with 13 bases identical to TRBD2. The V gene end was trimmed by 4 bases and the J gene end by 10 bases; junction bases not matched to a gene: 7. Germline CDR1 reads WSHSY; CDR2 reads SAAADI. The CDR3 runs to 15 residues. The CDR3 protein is CASSVGLAGVDEQFF. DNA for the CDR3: TGCGCCAGCAGTGTTGGACTAGCGGGAGTTGACGAGCAGTTCTTC.

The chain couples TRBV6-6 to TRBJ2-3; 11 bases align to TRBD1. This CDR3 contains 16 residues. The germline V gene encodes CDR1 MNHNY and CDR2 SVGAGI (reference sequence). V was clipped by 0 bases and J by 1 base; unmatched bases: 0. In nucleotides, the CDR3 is TGTGCCAGCAGTTACTCGGGACAGGGGGGCACAGATACGCAGTATTTT. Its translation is CASSYSGQGGTDTQYF.

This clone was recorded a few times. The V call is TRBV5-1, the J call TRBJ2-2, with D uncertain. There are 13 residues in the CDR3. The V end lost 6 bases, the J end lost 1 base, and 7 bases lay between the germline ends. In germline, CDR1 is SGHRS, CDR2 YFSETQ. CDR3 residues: CASKERNTGELFF. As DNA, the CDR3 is TGCGCCAGCAAAGAGAGGAACACCGGGGAGCTGTTTTTT. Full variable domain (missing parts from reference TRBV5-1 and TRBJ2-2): KAGVTQTPRYLIKTRGQQVTLSCSPISGHRSVSWYQQTPGQGLQFLFEYFSETQRNKGNFPGRFSGRQFSNSRSEMNVSTLELGDSALYLCASKERNTGELFFGEGSRLTVL.

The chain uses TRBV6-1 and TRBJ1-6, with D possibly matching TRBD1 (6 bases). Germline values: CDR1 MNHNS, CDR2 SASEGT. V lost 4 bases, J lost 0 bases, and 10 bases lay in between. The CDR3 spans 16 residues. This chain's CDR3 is CASSGGPTSYNSPLHF. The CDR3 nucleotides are TGTGCCAGCAGTGGGGGGCCCACCTCCTATAATTCACCCCTCCACTTT.

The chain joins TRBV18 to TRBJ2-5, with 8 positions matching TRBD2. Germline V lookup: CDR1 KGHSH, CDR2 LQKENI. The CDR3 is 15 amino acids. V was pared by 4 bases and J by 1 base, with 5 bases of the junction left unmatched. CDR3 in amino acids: CASSLIAGSQETQYF. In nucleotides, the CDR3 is TGTGCCAGCTCACTCATAGCGGGGAGCCAAGAGACCCAGTACTTC.

CDR3 sequence (DNA): TGTGCCAGCAGTTTGCCGCAAGCGGGAGCCGAGCAGTACTTC. This codes for CASSLPQAGAEQYF. The chain combines TRBV28 with TRBJ2-7; TRBD2 matches at 8 bases. J gave up 6 bases and V 3 bases, and 7 bases lay outside the gene matches. This CDR3 comprises 14 residues. Germline lookup yields CDR1 MDHEN and CDR2 SYDVKM.

The CDR3: CASSLAGLAGGNTQYF. CDR3 in DNA: TGCGCCAGCAGCTTGGCGGGACTAGCGGGGGGGAATACGCAGTATTTT. The V and J genes are TRBV5-1 and TRBJ2-3; TRBD2 aligns across 16 bases. V was clipped by 0 bases and J by 7 bases; unmatched bases: 2. The CDR3 loop spans 16 amino acids. Looked up from germline, CDR1 is SGHRS and CDR2 is YFSETQ.

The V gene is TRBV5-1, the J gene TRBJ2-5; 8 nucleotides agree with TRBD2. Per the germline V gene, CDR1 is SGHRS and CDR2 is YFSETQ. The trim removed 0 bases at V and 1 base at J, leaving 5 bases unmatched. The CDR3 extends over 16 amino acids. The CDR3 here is CASSLGAGGPQETQYF. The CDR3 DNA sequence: TGCGCCAGCAGCTTGGGGGCGGGGGGCCCCCAAGAGACCCAGTACTTC.

In DNA, the CDR3 is TGTGCCAGCAGCTTAGTTGGGACTAGCAGAAATGAGCAGTTCTTC. This sequence encodes CASSLVGTSRNEQFF. The chain carries TRBV7-2 and TRBJ2-1; 9 bases align to TRBD2. This CDR3 is 15 amino acids long. V shed 1 base and J 7 bases; nucleotides not matched to a gene: 5. Per germline, CDR1 SGHTA and CDR2 FQGNSA.

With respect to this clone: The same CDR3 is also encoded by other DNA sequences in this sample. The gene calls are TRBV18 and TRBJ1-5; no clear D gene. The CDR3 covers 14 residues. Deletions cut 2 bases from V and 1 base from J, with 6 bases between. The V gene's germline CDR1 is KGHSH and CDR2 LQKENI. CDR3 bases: TGTGCCAGCTCACCAGGGAGGAGCAATCAGCCCCAGCATTTT. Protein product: CASSPGRSNQPQHF.

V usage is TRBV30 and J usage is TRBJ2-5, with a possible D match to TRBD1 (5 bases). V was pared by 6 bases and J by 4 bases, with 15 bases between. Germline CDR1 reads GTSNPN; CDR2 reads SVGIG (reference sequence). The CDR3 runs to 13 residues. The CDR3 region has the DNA TGTGCCTGCCAAGGGGTTGTAGGAGAGACCCAGTACTTC. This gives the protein CACQGVVGETQYF. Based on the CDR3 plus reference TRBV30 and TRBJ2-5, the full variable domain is SQTIHQWPATLVQPVGSPLSLECTVEGTSNPNLYWYRQAAGRGLQLLFYSVGIGQISSEVPQNLSASRPQDRQFILSSKKLLLSDSGFYLCACQGVVGETQYFGPGTRLLVL.

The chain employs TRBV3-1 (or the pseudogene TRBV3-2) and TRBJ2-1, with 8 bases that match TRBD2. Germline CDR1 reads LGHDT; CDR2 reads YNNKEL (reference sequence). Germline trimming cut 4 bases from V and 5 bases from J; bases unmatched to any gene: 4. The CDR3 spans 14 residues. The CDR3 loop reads CASSRSGTNNEQFF. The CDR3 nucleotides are TGTGCCAGCAGCCGTAGCGGGACAAACAATGAGCAGTTCTTC.